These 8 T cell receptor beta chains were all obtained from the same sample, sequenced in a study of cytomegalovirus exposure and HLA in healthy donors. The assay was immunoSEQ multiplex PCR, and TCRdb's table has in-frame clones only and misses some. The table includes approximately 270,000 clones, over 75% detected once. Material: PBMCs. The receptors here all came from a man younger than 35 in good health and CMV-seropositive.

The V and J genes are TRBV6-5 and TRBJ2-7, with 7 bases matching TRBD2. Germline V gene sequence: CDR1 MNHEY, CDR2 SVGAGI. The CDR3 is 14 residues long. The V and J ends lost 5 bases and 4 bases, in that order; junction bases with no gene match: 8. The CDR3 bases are TGTGCCAGCAGTACGAGTATCGGGAGGTACGAGCAGTACTTC. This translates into CASSTSIGRYEQYF.

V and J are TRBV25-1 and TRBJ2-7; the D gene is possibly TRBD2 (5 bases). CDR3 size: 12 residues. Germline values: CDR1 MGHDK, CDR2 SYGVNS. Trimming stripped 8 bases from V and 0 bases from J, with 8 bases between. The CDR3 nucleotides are TGTGCCAGCCGGACTGACTCCTACGAGCAGTACTTC. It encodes CASRTDSYEQYF.

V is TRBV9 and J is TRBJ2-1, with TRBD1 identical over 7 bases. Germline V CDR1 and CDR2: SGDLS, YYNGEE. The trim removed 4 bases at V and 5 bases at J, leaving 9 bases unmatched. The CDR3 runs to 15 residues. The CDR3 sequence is CASSLVGTANNEQFF. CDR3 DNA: TGTGCCAGCAGCTTGGTTGGGACAGCAAACAATGAGCAGTTCTTC.

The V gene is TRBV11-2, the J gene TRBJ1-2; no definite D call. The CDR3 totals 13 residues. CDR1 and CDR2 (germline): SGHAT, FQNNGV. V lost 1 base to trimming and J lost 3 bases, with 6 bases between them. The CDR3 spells CASSLADDYGYTF. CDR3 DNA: TGTGCCAGCAGCTTAGCAGACGACTATGGCTACACCTTC.

The CDR3 loop reads CASSEVGLMDVAFF. The CDR3 DNA follows: TGTGCCAGCAGTGAAGTGGGGCTGATGGACGTTGCTTTCTTT. The chain joins TRBV6-1 to TRBJ1-1; weak D call: TRBD1 (5 bases). V was clipped by 1 base and J by 11 bases, with 17 bases between them. CDR1 and CDR2 from the germline V gene are MNHNS and SASEGT. The CDR3 consists of 14 residues.

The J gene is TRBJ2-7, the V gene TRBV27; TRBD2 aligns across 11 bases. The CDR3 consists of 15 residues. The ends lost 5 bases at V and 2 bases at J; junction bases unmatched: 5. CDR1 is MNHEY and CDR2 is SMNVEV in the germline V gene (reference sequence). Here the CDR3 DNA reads TGTGCCAGCAGTAACCGACTAGCGGGACCCTACGAGCAGTACTTC. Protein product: CASSNRLAGPYEQYF.

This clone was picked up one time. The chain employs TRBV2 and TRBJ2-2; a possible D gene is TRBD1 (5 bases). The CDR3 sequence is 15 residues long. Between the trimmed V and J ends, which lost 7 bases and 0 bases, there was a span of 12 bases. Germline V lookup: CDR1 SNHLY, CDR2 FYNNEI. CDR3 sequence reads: CASKGPGTNTGELFF. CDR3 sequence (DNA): TGTGCCAGCAAAGGACCAGGGACGAACACCGGGGAGCTGTTTTTT.

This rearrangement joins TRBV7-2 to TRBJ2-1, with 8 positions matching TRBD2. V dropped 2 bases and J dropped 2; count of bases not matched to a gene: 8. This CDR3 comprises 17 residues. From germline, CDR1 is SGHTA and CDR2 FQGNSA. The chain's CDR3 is CASSLSRGGLTYNEQFF. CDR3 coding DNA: TGTGCCAGCAGCTTATCCCGGGGGGGGCTTACCTACAATGAGCAGTTCTTC.